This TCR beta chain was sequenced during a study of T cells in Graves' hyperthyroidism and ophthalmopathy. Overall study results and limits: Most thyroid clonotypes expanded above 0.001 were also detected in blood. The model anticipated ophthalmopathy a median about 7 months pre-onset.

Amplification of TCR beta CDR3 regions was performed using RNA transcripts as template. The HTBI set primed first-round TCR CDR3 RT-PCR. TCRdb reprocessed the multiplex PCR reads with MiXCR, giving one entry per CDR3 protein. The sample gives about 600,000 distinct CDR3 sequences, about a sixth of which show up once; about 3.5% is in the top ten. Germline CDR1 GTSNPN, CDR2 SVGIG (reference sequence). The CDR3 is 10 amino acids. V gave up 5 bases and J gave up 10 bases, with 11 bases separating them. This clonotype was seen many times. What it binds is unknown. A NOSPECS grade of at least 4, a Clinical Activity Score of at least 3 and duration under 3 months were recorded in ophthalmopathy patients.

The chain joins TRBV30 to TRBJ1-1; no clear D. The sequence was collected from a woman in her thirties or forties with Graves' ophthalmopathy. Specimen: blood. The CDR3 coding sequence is TGTGCCTGGGGGCAGCGGTTAGCTTTCTTT. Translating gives CAWGQRLAFF.